This T cell receptor (beta chain) stems from a study of long-term antiretroviral therapy in people with HIV (dated by TCRdb to the early 2020s). Context from the whole study: The earliest samples were collected approximately a decade before the 2015 WHO recommendation for immediate ART, a period when ART was typically delayed until CD4 counts fell. No cross-contamination during QIAcube processing was shown when test extractions of a monoclonal T-cell line were performed alongside over 25 polyclonal samples. Among the 30 or so participants with HIV, ten to twelve were female. From some 27 adults with confirmed HIV infection, the cohort provided 192 cryopreserved PBMC samples, gathered serially across a mean of approximately six years (range 1-12). A retrospective serial study tested whether ART initiation and durable HIV suppression were associated with changes in peripheral blood TRB repertoire composition and diversity.

About this clone itself: Its antigen remains unidentified. Base-call qualities are not available, and no considerably larger clone is one nucleotide away.

The paper's findings and limits, for the study overall: Inferences about post-ART repertoire changes are limited because no data were available on ART adherence, viral resistance or therapy changes. At every time point, the repertoire was dominated by expanded TRB clones first identified before ART initiation, although this dominance fluctuated and, in many PLHIV, declined after ART. The samples span the years 2004 to 2017, and the ART regimens used at that time may not be as effective as current regimens. Compared with controls, HIV repertoires had narrower CDR3 length ranges, and the network structure pointed to an antigen-experienced repertoire that shifted only slightly toward naive after ART. Limited PBMC availability meant only the TCR beta chain was sequenced, without alpha chain pairing. Starting ART was linked to a significant rise in TRB diversity, yet even with long-term ART the diversity remained significantly lower than in transplant donor controls. Because cell numbers in pre-ART samples were limited, unsorted PBMC were profiled instead of sorted CD4+ and CD8+ T cells.

V and J are truncated by 3 bases and 2 bases respectively, leaving an intervening sequence of 8 bases. CDR1 and CDR2 (MNHEY, SMNVEV) derive from the germline V gene (reference sequence). From cysteine to phenylalanine, the CDR3 is 13 amino acids long. Just the 39-base CDR3 DNA is kept, in frame starting at base 1. Participants were included only if at least one PBMC sample before ART initiation and at least two post-ART samples were available. Treatment was received in the United States of America by all participants with HIV. Before DNA extraction, cryopreserved samples containing roughly 1-11 million PBMC were thawed and washed. At the time of the earliest PBMC sample for each participant with HIV, ages ranged from about 20 to 54 years. Each participant contributed PBMC samples from 1-4 timepoints before ART initiation and 2-8 timepoints after ART initiation, with a median of 7 samples. Serial HIV viral load, CD4+ T-cell count, ART history and demographic data were obtained for every participant. Genomic DNA was extracted from unsorted PBMC with a Qiagen kit on a QIAcube, with processing performed in batches of 12 samples.

The immunoSEQ hsTCRB v3.0 assay was used at survey level resolution for TRB variable region sequencing. A depth of roughly 35,000-55,000 T-cell genomes per sample was targeted for TRB sequencing. Pooled TRB libraries were sequenced on an Illumina MiSeq with a v3 150-cycle kit. The original methods were these. Repertoire analysis was performed in R inside a reproducible Nextflow workflow that covered QC, data transformation and analysis. LymphoSeq2, an R package for exploring AIRR-Seq data, was used to implement custom analyses. Several samples yielding fewer than 5000 total TRB sequences were excluded, leaving 150 to 200 analyzed HIV repertoires. Among the roughly 190 retained HIV repertoires, fewer than 65 were collected before ART initiation and under 150 after ART initiation. Repertoires were downsampled to 5000 TRB nucleotide sequences, and summary statistics were averaged over 100 downsampling iterations. Only TRB sequences with CDR3 regions of at least seven amino acids were retained for analysis. Diversity was assessed using a clonality score derived from Shannon entropy and using the Gini coefficient. In repertoire networks, the top 5000 CDR3 amino acid sequences were linked whenever an edit distance of one separated two sequences. Antigen specificity groups and MHC restriction were predicted for TRB CDR3 amino acid sequences with GLIPH2. CDR3 amino acid sequences were matched against VDJdb and McPAS-TCR to flag known CMV, EBV, HIV or tissue antigen associations. Pre-ART, post-ART and control groups were compared with Wilcoxon signed-rank tests and Holm-Bonferroni correction. Entries here come from immuneACCESS through TCRdb and include only in-frame sequences with V and J called. Some clones fail to appear in such tables; in the studies checked, an unresolved V gene covers under half of the shortfall, and the cause of the remainder is unknown. From that table come the V and J calls and clone size; the DNA was used to work out D and trimming. Here the sample has roughly 15,000 clones; roughly 88% occur a single time. Clones ranked in the top ten supply approximately 10% of the sample.

The source was unsorted PBMCs, collected 6.2 years after starting antiretroviral therapy. The chain is assembled from TRBV27 and TRBJ2-7, and perhaps TRBD2 as D gene, on 6 matching bases. The source of this sequence is a man aged 35 to 55 with HIV. The DNA is as follows: TGTGCCAGCAGTTTTCGGGGGACCTACGAGCAGTACTTC. This codes for CASSFRGTYEQYF.